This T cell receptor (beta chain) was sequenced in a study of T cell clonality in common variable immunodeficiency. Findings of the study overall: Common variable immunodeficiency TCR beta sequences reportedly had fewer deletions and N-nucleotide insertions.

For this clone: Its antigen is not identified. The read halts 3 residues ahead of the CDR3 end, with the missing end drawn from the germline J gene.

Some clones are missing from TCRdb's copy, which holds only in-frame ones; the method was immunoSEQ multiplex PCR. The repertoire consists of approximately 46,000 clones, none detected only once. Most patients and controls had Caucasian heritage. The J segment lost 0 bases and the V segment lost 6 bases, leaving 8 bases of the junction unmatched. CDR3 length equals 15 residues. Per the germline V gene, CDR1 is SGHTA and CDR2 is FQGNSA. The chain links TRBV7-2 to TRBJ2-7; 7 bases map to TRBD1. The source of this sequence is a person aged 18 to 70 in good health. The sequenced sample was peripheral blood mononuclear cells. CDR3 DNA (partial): TGTGCCAGCAGTCCGACAGGGAGTAGCTCCTACGAG. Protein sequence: CASSPTGSSSYE. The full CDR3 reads CASSPTGSSSYEQYF.